This TCR beta chain was identified in a study of blood T cell repertoires in COVID-19 (dated by TCRdb to about 2020). Background for the entire study: Collaborator samples came from the United States, Italy and Spain and covered acute and convalescent phases of COVID-19. The prospective study material was composed of cDNA or gDNA derived from T cells, B-cell-depleted T cells, or PBMCs. Deeply sampled blood TCRbeta repertoires from subjects exposed to, actively infected with, or recovered from COVID-19 were included in the dataset. The repertoires were released in a freely available public database intended as a resource for research on the immune response to SARS-CoV-2. The samples were drawn from the first 160 participants of the ongoing ImmuneRACE study and from 950 to 1,500 subjects provided by 6 global collaborators. Sample metadata almost always included a de-identified subject ID, COVID-19 status, age in years and sex. Where available, HLA class I and class II types were taken from metadata supplied by the sample provider and were not determined by assay-based typing. The full study reports these points: Clinical and demographic metadata were provided uncurated, with the amount varying by source and participant.

As encoded in the germline V gene (reference sequence), CDR1 is LNHDA while CDR2 is SQIVND. Clipping removes 2 bases from V and 3 bases from J, with 0 as the unmatched junction base count. Including cysteine and phenylalanine, the CDR3 has 13 amino acids. Only the CDR3 part of the read is kept: 39 bases, read in frame from the first base. TCRbeta CDR3 regions were amplified from genomic DNA using the immunoSEQ Assay, a bias-controlled multiplex PCR. Per the source publication's procedure: The number of nucleated cells in each sample was estimated by amplification of reference gene primers within the assay. Sequence reads were collapsed and filtered to measure the absolute abundance of every unique TCRbeta CDR3 rearrangement. For each sample, productive Simpson clonality was calculated as the square root of Simpson's diversity index over productive rearrangements. The immuneACCESS repertoire file appears here via TCRdb, limited to in-frame rearrangements. These files lack a portion of the clones; in checked studies, under half of the deficit traces to unresolved V genes, and the cause of the others is not known. Clone size and the V and J calls come from that table; the DNA yielded D and trimming. Present in this sample are approximately 350,000 clones, almost 90% of which were seen just once. 7.3% of the sample rests with the top ten.

At one collaborating source in Seattle, patients were enrolled during active infection and were followed longitudinally through the course of disease. The collaborating institutions used their own protocols to collect whole blood in K2EDTA tubes. For TCRbeta analysis, collaborator samples were shipped as frozen whole blood, as isolated PBMCs, or as DNA extracted from either sample type. With respect to this clone: Which antigen it targets is not known. Qualities for individual bases were not recorded, and no much larger clone is one base off.

In this chain, TRBV19 is recombined with TRBJ2-5, and 7 junctional nucleotides match TRBD2. This TCR derives from an older woman with COVID-19, enrolled during active disease. Sequencing was done on a sample of peripheral blood. DNA sequence: TGTGCCAGTAGTATACGGGGGGAAGAGACCCAGTACTTC. Its translation reads: CASSIRGEETQYF.